These 28 T cell receptor beta chains were all obtained from the same sample, sequenced in a study of T cells in Graves' hyperthyroidism and ophthalmopathy. Amplification of TCR beta CDR3 regions was performed using RNA transcripts as template. Researchers ran a first-round RT-PCR on the TCR CDR3 using the HTBI primer set. One entry per CDR3 protein, called by TCRdb with MiXCR from the multiplex PCR reads. Among a few hundred thousand distinct CDR3 sequences, roughly an eighth were seen once, and the ten largest hold 4% to 6.5%. The sample comprised blood. The receptor set was obtained from a young woman with Graves' hyperthyroidism.

The chain links TRBV19 to TRBJ2-3; no reliable D call. This CDR3 has 15 residues. Germline V gene data show CDR1 as LNHDA and CDR2 as SQIVND (reference sequence). Trimming stripped 3 bases from V and 0 bases from J, with 10 bases between. CDR3 residues: CASSISLTSTDTQYF. DNA of the CDR3: TGTGCCAGTAGTATCTCCCTCACTAGCACAGATACGCAGTATTTT. The entire variable domain, with the rest obtained from reference TRBV19 and TRBJ2-3, is as follows: DGGITQSPKYLFRKEGQNVTLSCEQNLNHDAMYWYRQDPGQGLRLIYYSQIVNDFQKGDIAEGYSVSREKKESFPLTVTSAQKNPTAFYLCASSISLTSTDTQYFGPGTRLTVL.

This clonotype showed up many times. The chain uses TRBV28 and TRBJ1-5, with 8 nucleotides matching TRBD1. CDR1 and CDR2 (germline): MDHEN, SYDVKM. This CDR3 region has 15 residues. Trimming cost V 6 bases and J 6 bases; bases outside gene matches: 10. CDR3 DNA sequence: TGTGCCAGCAGCGCACGACAGGGGATCGGTCAGCCCCAGCATTTT. It translates to CASSARQGIGQPQHF.

This clonotype was recorded at least ten times. J is TRBJ2-7 and V is TRBV5-6, with D perhaps TRBD2 (5 bases). Germline-derived CDR1 and CDR2 are SGHDT and YYEEEE. The CDR3 spans 13 residues. The V and J ends lost 0 bases and 7 bases respectively, with 11 bases between them. CDR3 region: CASSLVGSGEQYF. The CDR3 DNA follows: TGTGCCAGCAGCTTGGTTGGTTCGGGGGAGCAGTACTTC.

This clonotype was seen only a few times. The CDR3 DNA reads as TGTGCCAGCAGTTCAATAAACTTACTAAGACAGGGGTACTTCCAAGAGACCCAGTACTTC. Protein: CASSSINLLRQGYFQETQYF. The rearrangement uses TRBV28 and TRBJ2-5; 8 nucleotides agree with TRBD1. Germline assignment: CDR1 MDHEN and CDR2 SYDVKM. CDR3 length: 20 amino acids. V lost 4 bases and J lost 1; bases outside the gene matches: 20.

This clonotype was detected ten times or more. CDR3 nucleotide sequence: TGTGCCAGCAGCGCCATGACCTCCTGGACAGGGGGCTATGGCTACACCTTC. Translating gives CASSAMTSWTGGYGYTF. V and J are TRBV6-1 and TRBJ1-2, with TRBD1 identical over 10 bases. V shed 6 bases, J shed 4 bases, and the junction held 14 bases outside the gene matches. The CDR3 contains 17 residues. Per germline, CDR1 MNHNS and CDR2 SASEGT.

This clonotype was detected many times. The V and J genes are TRBV7-9 and TRBJ2-7; the D gene could be TRBD1 or TRBD2 (7 bases each). The CDR3 consists of 16 residues. V was shortened by 1 base and J by 4 bases, with 17 bases between the two germline ends. CDR1 is SEHNR, CDR2 FQNEAQ, per germline (reference sequence). CDR3 loop: CASSLGSGTEDYEQYF. The CDR3 DNA sequence: TGTGCCAGCAGCTTAGGGAGCGGGACAGAGGATTACGAGCAGTACTTC.

V usage is TRBV7-9 and J usage is TRBJ2-2, with TRBD2 as a possible D gene (6 bases). The CDR3 has 15 residues. Germline loops: CDR1 SEHNR, CDR2 FQNEAQ (reference sequence). V gave up 5 bases and J gave up 2 bases, with 12 bases separating them. The CDR3 loop is CASSPGLINTGELFF. Here the CDR3 DNA reads TGTGCCAGCAGCCCGGGACTGATTAACACCGGGGAGCTGTTTTTT.

This clonotype occurred a few times. The chain combines TRBV30 with TRBJ1-6, with a possible D match to TRBD1 (6 bases). Germline lookup yields CDR1 GTSNPN and CDR2 SVGIG (reference sequence). The V gene lost 2 bases and the J gene lost 2 bases, with 10 bases spanning the gap. The CDR3 is 15 amino acids. The CDR3 spells CAWSRDTPYNSPLHF. The CDR3 bases are TGTGCCTGGAGTCGGGACACCCCCTATAATTCACCCCTCCACTTT.

On this clonotype itself: A much larger clone is a single base away; this may be a read error. This is likely a read error, given that the CDR3 carries no conserved phenylalanine or tryptophan at its end. This rearrangement joins TRBV30 to TRBJ2-3; 8 bases align to TRBD1. Trimming took 0 bases from V and 0 from J; bases not matched to a gene: 5. The germline V gene encodes CDR1 GTSNPN and CDR2 SVGIG (reference sequence). There are 16 residues in the CDR3. CDR3 sequence reads: CAWSVPRGRSTDTQYL. The CDR3 DNA reads TGTGCCTGGAGTGTACCCAGGGGGCGAAGCACAGATACGCAGTATCTT.

There are a few counts of this clonotype. The chain has TRBV5-8 and TRBJ1-5; D call uncertain. Trimming pared 2 bases from V and 5 bases from J, leaving 11 bases between. This CDR3 is built from 14 residues. Per germline, CDR1 SGHTS and CDR2 YDEGEE. The CDR3 reads CASSLIGADQPQHF. The CDR3, as DNA: TGTGCCAGCAGCTTAATCGGCGCCGATCAGCCCCAGCATTTT.

This clonotype came up many times. The V and J genes are TRBV11-1 and TRBJ2-7; tentative D call: TRBD2 (6 bases). Germline lookup yields CDR1 SGHAT and CDR2 FQDESV (reference sequence). CDR3 length: 15 amino acids. V was shortened by 4 bases and J by 7 bases, with 20 bases between the two germline ends. CDR3 sequence (DNA): TGTGCCAGCAGCTCCACCGGGACTCCCCCTTTTGAGCAGTACTTC. Protein: CASSSTGTPPFEQYF. Full variable domain (remainder filled in from reference TRBV11-1 and TRBJ2-7): EAEVAQSPRYKITEKSQAVAFWCDPISGHATLYWYRQILGQGPELLVQFQDESVVDDSQLPKDRFSAERLKGVDSTLKIQPAELGDSAMYLCASSSTGTPPFEQYFGPGTRLTVT.

The chain employs TRBV30 and TRBJ2-2, with 10 bases fitting TRBD2. Germline lookup yields CDR1 GTSNPN and CDR2 SVGIG (reference sequence). The CDR3 contains 16 residues. The V gene end was trimmed by 3 bases and the J gene end by 7 bases; junction bases not matched to a gene: 11. CDR3 DNA: TGTGCCTGGAGGCTAGCGGGAGTTCGGGCTAACGGGGAGCTGTTTTTT. Encoded protein: CAWRLAGVRANGELFF.

This clonotype was observed a few times. V is TRBV5-4 and J is TRBJ2-1; 16 nucleotides line up with TRBD2. Unmatched junction bases numbered 5, after V lost 4 bases and J lost 4 bases. Germline assignment: CDR1 SGHNT and CDR2 YYREEE (reference sequence). This CDR3 is 17 amino acids long. CDR3: CASSGGTSGRVYNEQFF. The CDR3 DNA follows: TGTGCCAGCAGCGGGGGGACTAGCGGGAGGGTGTACAATGAGCAGTTCTTC.

This clonotype was picked up many times. The rearrangement uses TRBV28 and TRBJ2-3; 8 bases are a match to TRBD2. V lost 9 bases, J lost 6 bases, and 14 bases stayed unmatched. The CDR3 sequence is 15 residues long. Germline-derived CDR1 and CDR2 are MDHEN and SYDVKM. The CDR3 here is CARESGTSLGDTQYF. The CDR3, as DNA: TGTGCCAGGGAATCCGGGACTAGTTTGGGTGATACGCAGTATTTT.

This clonotype was recorded at least ten times. This chain uses TRBV2 with TRBJ2-2; D gene ambiguous. Between the trimmed V and J ends, which lost 4 bases and 6 bases, there was a span of 3 bases. Germline V gene sequence: CDR1 SNHLY, CDR2 FYNNEI. CDR3 size: 11 residues. The CDR3 nucleotides are TGTGCCAGCAGTGTTTCCGGGGAGCTGTTTTTT. Its protein is CASSVSGELFF.

At least ten counts were recorded for this clonotype. This chain connects TRBV6-1 to TRBJ2-1; a possible D gene is TRBD2 (5 bases). Trimming took off 2 bases at V and 4 bases at J, with 12 bases between the two ends. In germline, CDR1 is MNHNS, CDR2 SASEGT. The CDR3 has 15 amino acids. CDR3 sequence: CASSELTGRYNEQFF. The CDR3 nucleotides read TGTGCCAGCAGTGAACTCACGGGAAGGTACAATGAGCAGTTCTTC.

This chain uses TRBV18 with TRBJ2-7; D is perhaps TRBD1 (6 bases). Germline CDR1 reads KGHSH; CDR2 reads LQKENI. The CDR3 is 13 amino acids. The germline V and J ends were trimmed by 6 bases and 5 bases, with 14 bases remaining between them. CDR3 residues: CASSRQVQDEQYF. CDR3 in DNA: TGTGCCAGCTCCCGACAGGTTCAGGACGAGCAGTACTTC.

This clonotype was counted ten times or more. The chain carries TRBV30 and TRBJ1-1; the D gene is possibly TRBD1 (5 bases). Trimming pared 7 bases from V and 1 base from J, leaving 10 bases between. Looked up from germline, CDR1 is GTSNPN and CDR2 is SVGIG (reference sequence). This CDR3 has 12 amino acids. CDR3 DNA: TGTGCCTATCGGACACAGAACACTGAAGCTTTCTTT. As protein: CAYRTQNTEAFF.

Only a few counts were recorded for this clonotype. The V call is TRBV19, the J call TRBJ2-7, with D perhaps matching TRBD1 (5 bases). Germline assignment: CDR1 LNHDA and CDR2 SQIVND (reference sequence). With 3 bases removed from V and 6 bases from J, the gap between germline ends came to 18 bases. The CDR3 has 15 amino acids. The CDR3 is CASSISQGHVGEQYF. CDR3 bases: TGTGCCAGTAGTATCTCTCAGGGCCACGTTGGCGAGCAGTACTTC.

This chain joins TRBV6-1 and TRBJ1-4; 10 bases agree with TRBD1. Per germline, CDR1 MNHNS and CDR2 SASEGT. V lost 6 bases and J lost 8; bases outside the gene matches: 6. The CDR3 length is 14 residues. The CDR3 protein is CASRLDRGREKLFF. The CDR3 nucleotides read TGTGCCAGCAGACTGGACAGGGGGAGGGAAAAACTGTTTTTT.

This clonotype was counted at least ten times. The V call is TRBV4-2, the J call TRBJ1-2; perhaps TRBD1 as D (6 bases). This CDR3 region has 16 residues. V was trimmed by 2 bases and J by 2 bases, leaving 15 bases between them. Germline loops: CDR1 LGHNA, CDR2 YNFKEQ. This chain's CDR3 is CASSQPLGGPNYGYTF. DNA of the CDR3: TGTGCCAGCAGCCAACCCCTCGGGGGGCCAAACTATGGCTACACCTTC.

This clonotype was observed many times. The chain employs TRBV25-1 and TRBJ2-2; unclear D gene. CDR1 is MGHDK and CDR2 is SYGVNS in the germline V gene. The V gene lost 8 bases and the J gene lost 4 bases, with 20 bases spanning the gap. The CDR3 consists of 16 residues. The CDR3 nucleotides read TGTGCCAGCCCCCACTCCCAGGCACCCAGCACCGGGGAGCTGTTTTTT. Translation gives CASPHSQAPSTGELFF.

This clonotype was counted a few times. V gene TRBV7-3 combines with J gene TRBJ1-3; tentative D call: TRBD1 (6 bases). Germline assignment: CDR1 SGHTA and CDR2 FQGTGA. Trimming removed 6 bases at V and 4 bases at J, with 13 bases between. The CDR3 extends over 14 amino acids. The CDR3, as DNA: TGTGCCAGCAGTAAACAGGGATTCGGAAACACCATATATTTT. Amino acid sequence: CASSKQGFGNTIYF.

The sample holds many counts of this clonotype. J is TRBJ2-5 and V is TRBV29-1, with 8 bases that match TRBD1. Unmatched junction bases numbered 9, after V lost 4 bases and J lost 5 bases. Germline CDR1 SQVTM, CDR2 ANQGSEA. The CDR3 covers 14 residues. The CDR3 sequence: CSVGGTGASETQYF. The CDR3 coding sequence is TGCAGCGTTGGGGGGACAGGAGCGTCGGAGACCCAGTACTTC.

This clonotype was observed many times. This chain uses TRBV2 with TRBJ2-2; D not resolved. The CDR3 totals 13 residues. Trimming took off 3 bases at V and 6 bases at J, with 8 bases between the two ends. Germline CDR1 and CDR2: SNHLY and FYNNEI. The DNA of the CDR3 is TGTGCCAGCAGTGACAGGCAGGCCGGGGAGCTGTTTTTT. This translates into CASSDRQAGELFF. The whole variable domain, remainder taken from reference TRBV2 and TRBJ2-2, is EPEVTQTPSHQVTQMGQEVILRCVPISNHLYFYWYRQILGQKVEFLVSFYNNEISEKSEIFDDQFSVERPDGSNFTLKIRSTKLEDSAMYFCASSDRQAGELFFGEGSRLTVL.

This clonotype showed up many times. This chain uses TRBV10-3 with TRBJ2-1; 7 bases agree with TRBD1. The CDR3 spans 14 residues. The V gene's germline CDR1 is ENHRY and CDR2 SYGVKD. Trimming cost V 2 bases and J 6 bases; bases outside gene matches: 4. The CDR3 protein is CAISEGTVGNEQFF. In DNA form, the CDR3 reads TGTGCCATCAGTGAGGGGACAGTCGGCAATGAGCAGTTCTTC.

The chain has TRBV20-1 and TRBJ2-1; no clear D gene. With 0 bases removed from V and 6 bases from J, the gap between germline ends came to 6 bases. The CDR3 extends over 12 amino acids. The germline V gene encodes CDR1 DFQATT and CDR2 SNEGSKA (reference sequence). This CDR3 is CSAREPGNEQFF. In nucleotides, the CDR3 is TGCAGTGCTAGAGAACCGGGCAATGAGCAGTTCTTC.

The J gene is TRBJ1-2, the V gene TRBV12-3 or TRBV12-4, with TRBD1 as a possible D gene (6 bases). Deletions cut 4 bases from V and 5 bases from J, with 11 bases between. The CDR3 sequence is 13 residues long. The CDR3 DNA sequence: TGTGCCAGCAGTTCGACAGGACAATATGGCTACACCTTC. This codes for CASSSTGQYGYTF.